This entry concerns a single TCR beta chain. What it binds is not known. Amplified TCR beta CDR3 regions were obtained using RNA transcripts as template. RT-PCR with HTBI primers came first, then second-round multiplex PCR. TCRdb re-called the multiplex PCR reads through MiXCR, storing one row per CDR3 protein. The sample includes around 660,000 distinct CDR3 sequences, 35% to 50% seen only once; the top ten take roughly 3.5%. The V segment lost 3 bases and the J segment 6 bases; nucleotides outside the gene matches: 7. This CDR3 is 15 amino acids long. The data belong to a study of Graves' ophthalmopathy and Graves' hyperthyroidism. Study findings and constraints: The authors also found most expanded thyroid clonotypes above 0.001 frequency in blood.

The study enrolled ophthalmopathy donors with moderate-to-severe activity, CAS ≥3, NOSPECS ≥4 and duration under 3 months. As diagnostic evidence, clinical symptoms, serum thyroxine, TRAb, thyroid ultrasound and orbital computed tomography were relied upon. J is TRBJ2-7 and V is TRBV12-3 or TRBV12-4; 11 nucleotides line up with TRBD1. This receptor was identified in an adult man with Graves' ophthalmopathy. The sample consisted of peripheral blood. As DNA, the CDR3 is TGTGCCAGCAGTTTGGGTTCGGGACAGGGGGGCGAGCAGTACTTC. Amino acids: CASSLGSGQGGEQYF.